This T cell receptor (beta chain) was recorded in a study of blood T cell repertoires in COVID-19. This table comes from immunoSEQ multiplex PCR, and its TCRdb copy is limited to in-frame clones, with some not included. The table includes 160,000 or so clones, 80% detected once. CDR3 length: 15 amino acids. From germline, CDR1 is LNHNV and CDR2 YYDKDF (reference sequence). V was trimmed by 3 bases and J by 6 bases, leaving 15 bases between them. The V gene is TRBV15, the J gene TRBJ1-5; no clear D. This TCR came from a man aged 65 to 79 with active or convalescent COVID-19. Sequenced input: peripheral blood. The CDR3 spells CATSSGIPSSQPQHF. The CDR3 region has the DNA TGTGCCACCAGCAGTGGCATCCCATCTAGTCAGCCCCAGCATTTT.